The clone carrying this TCR beta chain turned up a few times. There are 14 residues in the CDR3. The germline V and J ends were trimmed by 5 bases and 9 bases, with 19 bases remaining between them. The germline V gene encodes CDR1 MDHEN and CDR2 SYDVKM. These data come from a study of blood T cell repertoires in COVID-19. Generated by immunoSEQ multiplex PCR, the TCRdb table keeps only in-frame clones and is missing some. This sample has roughly 64,000 clones, with approximately 78% found just once. Sample: peripheral blood. The V call is TRBV28, the J call TRBJ2-5, with D possibly matching TRBD2 (5 bases). This TCR was sampled from a man aged 60 to 75 with COVID-19, enrolled during active disease. The CDR3 bases are TGTGCCAGCAGTCTTAATGCCGGGGTTGGGGCCCAGTACTTC. Translated: CASSLNAGVGAQYF.